This T cell receptor beta chain was sequenced in a study of blood T cell repertoires in COVID-19. The overall study: The origin of the acute and convalescent COVID-19 samples was the United States, Italy and Spain.

Patients from Seattle were sampled longitudinally, starting during active infection. Germline values: CDR1 MNHEY, CDR2 SVGAGI. V lost 11 bases, J lost 3 bases, and 19 bases lay in between. The CDR3 has 15 residues. How the authors handled the data: Quantification of nucleated cells was approximated via reference gene primer amplification. Libraries were prepared by immunoSEQ multiplex PCR; TCRdb keeps only in-frame clonotypes and omits some of them. That table gives V, J and clone size, and the DNA gave D and trimming. The sample has approximately 330,000 clones; about 91% are singletons. Source material: peripheral blood. The chain has TRBV6-5 and TRBJ1-4, with D tentatively TRBD1 (5 bases). This TCR derives from a young man with COVID-19, enrolled during active disease. CDR3: CASSRDRGANEKLFF. The CDR3 DNA reads as TGTGCCTCGAGTCGGGATCGGGGGGCTAATGAAAAACTGTTTTTT.